A single T cell receptor beta chain is shown here with its context. Antigen specificity is unknown. This sample was included in a study of T-cell reconstitution after alpha-beta-depleted transplantation in children. Study-level results: By one year post-transplant, T-cell counts and diversity largely arose from T cells that were newly produced. There were some patients whose high TCRbeta diversity at day 60 came from surviving recipient T cells and thymic progenitors. After transplant, at about two months, alpha-beta T cells were reportedly derived from several hundred expanded graft clones.

A TCRbeta library incorporating unique molecular identifiers was prepared. TCRdb analysed the PCR reads with MiXCR anew, one entry per CDR3 protein. The table shows about 16,000 distinct CDR3 sequences, with around 8.3% occurring only once. The CDR3 contains 17 residues. Trimming pared 1 base from V and 0 bases from J, leaving 16 bases between. Germline V gene sequence: CDR1 DFQATT, CDR2 SNEGSKA (reference sequence). The sequence was collected from a boy in the first two years of life who had a stem cell transplant for Wiskott-Aldrich syndrome, so the T cells may come from the graft donor. Sequenced material: PBMCs, mostly from graft donor cells, taken 60 days after TCRalphabeta/CD19-depleted stem cell transplant. The V and J genes are TRBV20-1 and TRBJ2-1; D perhaps matches TRBD2 (7 bases). The CDR3 is CSARVRGARSSYNEQFF. The CDR3 nucleotides are TGCAGTGCTAGAGTTCGGGGGGCCCGAAGCTCCTACAATGAGCAGTTCTTC.